This is a list of T cell receptor beta chains from one sample in a study of OX40 agonist ivuxolimab in advanced cancers. Profiled with immunoSEQ multiplex PCR; TCRdb holds only in-frame clones, not every one. The sample holds some 69,000 clones, 75% to 95% seen once. This specimen consisted of CD4+ or CD8+ T cells sorted from blood, obtained in a trial of the OX40 agonist ivuxolimab. All receptors come from an adult with an advanced solid tumor such as melanoma, head and neck, liver or kidney cancer. CDR3s leave out the opening cysteine and the closing phenylalanine or tryptophan.

v_call	j_call	cdr3_length	cdr3_aa
TRBV4-2	TRBJ1-5	13	ASSQDPGAGQPQH
TRBV18	TRBJ2-1	13	ASSGRTSGYNEQF
TRBV18	TRBJ2-7	9	ASSPRYEQY
TRBV6-5	TRBJ1-2	12	ASKRGQGNYGYT
TRBV7-2	TRBJ2-3	15	ASSLALAGVLTDTQY
TRBV7-3	TRBJ2-1	11	ASSSALRDEQF
TRBV6-5	TRBJ1-5	11	ASSSDREQPQH
TRBV30	TRBJ2-1	13	AWSEWSRSYNEQF
TRBV6-1	TRBJ2-1	10	ASSAPYNEQF
TRBV4-3	TRBJ2-5	12	ASSQDTGKETQY
TRBV6-1	TRBJ1-1	14	ASSELLGQGNTEAF
TRBV7-9	TRBJ2-5	9	ASNTRETQY
TRBV7-2	TRBJ2-1	15	ASSLAGTSGSYNEQF
TRBV27	TRBJ1-5	12	ASSLNSLGQPQH
TRBV6-4	TRBJ1-4	11	ASSREQGEKLF
TRBV28	TRBJ2-1	13	ASSGGGAGNGEQF
TRBV29-1	TRBJ2-7	13	SVEGRRDSSYEQY
TRBV7-2	TRBJ2-1	11	ASSLGAVIEQF
TRBV19	TRBJ1-1	11	ASSVQVNTEAF